This TCR beta chain derives from a study of spatial heterogeneity in lung cancer. Study results and limitations: Blood contained ubiquitous expanded tumor TCRs more at resection than at follow-up.

The table lists this clonotype with a few counts. Its antigen remains unknown. Regarding time point: sample taken at primary tumor resection. Germline CDR1 is MNHEY and CDR2 is SMNVEV (reference sequence). V was shortened by 5 bases and J by 2 bases, with 17 bases between the two germline ends. The CDR3 covers 16 residues. From the 5' RACE reads, TCRdb called clonotypes with MiXCR, one entry per CDR3 protein. The repertoire holds 75,000 or so distinct CDR3 sequences, with 7% to 9% as singletons. The clonotype originates from a male donor with early-stage non-small cell lung cancer. The chain links TRBV27 to TRBJ2-3, with D tentatively TRBD2 (7 bases). The sample here was PBMCs, taken at surgery. CDR3 in DNA: TGTGCCAGCAGTCTTCGTGAGGGGGGGTACACAGATACGCAGTATTTT. Its protein is CASSLREGGYTDTQYF.